This TCR beta chain was found in a study of blood T cell repertoires in COVID-19. Germline-derived CDR1 and CDR2 are KGHSH and LQKENI. V lost 2 bases and J lost 14, with 21 bases in between. The CDR3 is 15 residues long. The repertoire was sequenced with immunoSEQ multiplex PCR; TCRdb's copy has only in-frame clones and lacks some. The sample shows some 330,000 clones, around 83% of them seen only once. The J gene is TRBJ1-4, the V gene TRBV18; D might be TRBD1 (6 bases). This TCR came from a woman between 50 and 59 years old who had recovered from COVID-19. Sequenced: PBMCs or T cells enriched from blood (not recorded which). Here the CDR3 DNA reads TGTGCCAGCTCACCATTGCGCAATGCTCTCGGACAGCTGTTTTTT. Translated, it gives CASSPLRNALGQLFF.